The rows below give T cell receptor beta chains drawn from one sample of a study of monozygotic twins with inflammatory bowel disease. TCRdb re-called the 5' RACE reads and gives one entry per CDR3 protein, without DNA. Seen in this sample are about 420,000 distinct CDR3 sequences; the ten most common clones hold more than 2%. Material: blood. These receptors originate from a human donor with ulcerative colitis or Crohn's disease, or a healthy co-twin of an affected twin (not recorded which). Both conserved end residues are part of each CDR3. Each record gives: J gene, V gene, CDR3 protein.

j_gene: TRBJ1-1; v_gene: TRBV3-1; CDR3aa: CASSQGQGGNTEAFF
j_gene: TRBJ1-5; v_gene: TRBV2; CDR3aa: CASSANRVLQPQHF
j_gene: TRBJ2-3; v_gene: TRBV4-3; CDR3aa: CASSPLISQDEFTDTQYF
j_gene: TRBJ2-7; v_gene: TRBV6-1; CDR3aa: CASSPRQEPYEQYF
j_gene: TRBJ2-2; v_gene: TRBV7-2; CDR3aa: CASSRLSRLDTGELFF
j_gene: TRBJ2-3; v_gene: TRBV7-9; CDR3aa: CASSSGLDADTQYF
j_gene: TRBJ2-7; v_gene: TRBV20-1; CDR3aa: CSASSLAGSSYEQYF
j_gene: TRBJ2-2; v_gene: TRBV5-1; CDR3aa: CASSAGSGNTGELFF
j_gene: TRBJ2-1; v_gene: TRBV6-2/TRBV6-3; CDR3aa: CASSYQGGVNEQFF
j_gene: TRBJ2-1; v_gene: TRBV20-1; CDR3aa: CSARDQRDLAGVVYNEQFF
j_gene: TRBJ2-3; v_gene: TRBV20-1; CDR3aa: CSARLAPSTDTQYF
j_gene: TRBJ2-1; v_gene: TRBV14; CDR3aa: CASKTGGSSYNEQFF
j_gene: TRBJ1-1; v_gene: TRBV3-1; CDR3aa: CASSRHRDNTEAFF
j_gene: TRBJ2-1; v_gene: TRBV9; CDR3aa: CASSVGGAYNEQFF
j_gene: TRBJ1-2; v_gene: TRBV29-1; CDR3aa: CSVAADAGGYTF
j_gene: TRBJ1-1; v_gene: TRBV5-1; CDR3aa: CASSFQANTEAFF
j_gene: TRBJ2-5; v_gene: TRBV6-2/TRBV6-3; CDR3aa: CASGHGGWKTQYF